These T cell receptor beta chains were read from a single sample in a study of cytomegalovirus exposure and HLA in healthy donors. The protocol was immunoSEQ multiplex PCR, while the TCRdb copy is restricted to in-frame clones and leaves out a portion. The data contain 150,000 to 200,000 clones, around four fifths of them singletons. The sample consisted of PBMCs. These receptors were collected from a female donor in good health and CMV-seronegative. The CDR3 runs from the conserved cysteine through the conserved F or W.

v_call	j_call	cdr3_aa
TRBV7-6	TRBJ2-7	CASSPSGTGTEQYF
TRBV7-8	TRBJ2-3	CASSLSRGVGWDTQYF
TRBV9	TRBJ2-5	CASSVLWDLQETQYF
TRBV28	TRBJ1-1	CASTLDREAFF
TRBV7-3	TRBJ2-5	CASSLPGLAGVEETQYF
TRBV6-5	TRBJ1-1	CASNLQGNTEAFF
TRBV14	TRBJ2-1	CASSRTLAGVFYEQFF
TRBV6-1	TRBJ1-5	CASNADRNSNQPQHF
TRBV21-1	TRBJ2-1	CASSKKEGLAGVNNEQFF
TRBV6-4	TRBJ1-2	CASSDAQGQPPNYGYTF
TRBV19	TRBJ2-2	CASSMTSGRPGELFF
TRBV7-6	TRBJ2-2	CASSLRAGGGHGELFF
TRBV10-3	TRBJ2-7	CAISDGGQVRYEQYF
TRBV7-2	TRBJ2-7	CASSKGRDYEQYF
TRBV9	TRBJ2-3	CASSVGGRADSAGTDTQYF
TRBV2	TRBJ2-1	CASSRGTSGINEQFF